The clone carrying this TCR beta chain was detected many times. The antigen is not known. These data come from a study of T-cell memory formation after mild COVID-19. Turning to the study itself: Most TCR clusters belonged to a single donor. Study findings and constraints: The appearance of some responding clones in pre-infection memory suggested that cross-reactive memory joined. Of the contracting clones, CD4+ ones lay mainly in CM and EM, and CD8+ ones in EMRA.

The CDR3 runs 10 residues. The germline V gene has CDR1 SGHNT and CDR2 YENEEA. Deletions cut 7 bases from V and 5 bases from J, with 5 bases between. Amplification by 5'RACE using constant-segment primers produced TCR alpha and TCR beta cDNA libraries that carried sample barcodes and UMIs. TCRdb reprocessed the 5' RACE reads with MiXCR, giving one entry per CDR3 protein. Among 4,500 or so distinct CDR3 sequences listed, around 16% were seen once. The sequenced sample was PBMCs or a T cell subset sorted from them (not recorded which). The V gene is TRBV11-3, the J gene TRBJ2-5; possibly TRBD2 for D (5 bases). The receptor was isolated from an adult who had mild COVID-19 (a few samples of this study predate the infection). Cell type and time point are not known. CDR3 DNA sequence: TGTGCCAGCACGGGGGAGACCCAGTACTTC. Translated, it gives CASTGETQYF.